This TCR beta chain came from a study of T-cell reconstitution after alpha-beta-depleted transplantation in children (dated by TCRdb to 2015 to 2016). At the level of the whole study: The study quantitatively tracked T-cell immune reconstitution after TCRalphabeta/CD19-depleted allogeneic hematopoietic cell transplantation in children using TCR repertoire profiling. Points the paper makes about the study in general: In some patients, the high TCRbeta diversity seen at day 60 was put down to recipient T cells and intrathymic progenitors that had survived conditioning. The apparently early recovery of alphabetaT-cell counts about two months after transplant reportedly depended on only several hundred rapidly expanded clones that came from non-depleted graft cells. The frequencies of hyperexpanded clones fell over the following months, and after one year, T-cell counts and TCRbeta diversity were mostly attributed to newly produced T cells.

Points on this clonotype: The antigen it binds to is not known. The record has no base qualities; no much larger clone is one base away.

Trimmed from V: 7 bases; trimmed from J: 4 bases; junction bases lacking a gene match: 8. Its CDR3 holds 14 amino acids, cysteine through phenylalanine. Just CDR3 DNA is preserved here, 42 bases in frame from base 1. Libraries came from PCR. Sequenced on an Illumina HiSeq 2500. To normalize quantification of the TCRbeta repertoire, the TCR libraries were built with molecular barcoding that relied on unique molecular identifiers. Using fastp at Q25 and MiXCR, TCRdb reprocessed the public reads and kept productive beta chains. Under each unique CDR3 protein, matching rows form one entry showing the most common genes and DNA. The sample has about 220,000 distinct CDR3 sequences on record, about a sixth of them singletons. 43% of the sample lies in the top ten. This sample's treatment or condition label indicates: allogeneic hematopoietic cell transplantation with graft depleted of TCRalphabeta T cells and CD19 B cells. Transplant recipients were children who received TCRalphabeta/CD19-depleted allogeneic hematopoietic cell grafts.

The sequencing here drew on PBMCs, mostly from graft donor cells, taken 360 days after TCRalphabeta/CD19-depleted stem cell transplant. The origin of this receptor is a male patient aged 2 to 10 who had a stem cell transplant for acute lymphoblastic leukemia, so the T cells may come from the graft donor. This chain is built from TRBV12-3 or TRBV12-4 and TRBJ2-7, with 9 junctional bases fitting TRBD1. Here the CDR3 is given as CASNKQGALYEQYF. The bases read TGTGCCAGCAACAAACAGGGGGCGCTTTACGAGCAGTACTTC.